Following are 7 T cell receptor beta chains from one sample sequenced in a study of T cell repertoires in cytomegalovirus infection. Using its own MiXCR run on the reads, TCRdb lists one record per CDR3 protein. The sample lists 50,000 or so distinct CDR3 sequences, roughly 20% occurring once. These receptors' targets are unknown. Material: CD8+ T cells from cultured PBMCs, obtained from culture after CMV antigen stimulation. The source is a human donor in good health (CMV status not recorded). Some clones in this sample may be carry-over from other donors' samples.

J is TRBJ2-7 and V is TRBV7-9, with D possibly TRBD2 on 6 matching bases. The CDR3 runs to 16 residues. CDR1 and CDR2 (germline): SEHNR, FQNEAQ (reference sequence). Trimming removed 3 bases from V and 3 bases from J, with 18 bases in between. The CDR3 sequence: CASSLQGTGDLYEQYF. CDR3 coding DNA: TGTGCCAGCAGCTTGCAAGGGACGGGAGACCTCTACGAGCAGTACTTC.

This clonotype has a handful of counts. The V call is TRBV27, the J call TRBJ2-1; D possibly matches TRBD1 or TRBD2 (5 bases each). Germline lookup yields CDR1 MNHEY and CDR2 SMNVEV (reference sequence). This CDR3 is built from 14 residues. V was pared by 1 base and J by 9 bases, with 13 bases between. CDR3 residues: CASSLWSTGTEQFF. CDR3 nucleotide sequence: TGTGCCAGCAGTTTATGGTCGACCGGGACTGAGCAGTTCTTC.

The gene calls are TRBV7-8 and TRBJ2-3; D unresolved. Per the germline V gene, CDR1 is SGHVS and CDR2 is FQNEAQ. Deletions cut 1 base from V and 6 bases from J, with 11 bases between. The CDR3 is made up of 14 amino acids. The CDR3 DNA is TGTGCCAGCAGCTTAGGGGGAATATCGGATACGCAGTATTTT. Protein sequence: CASSLGGISDTQYF.

The chain couples TRBV7-8 to TRBJ2-2; D is unclear. This CDR3 region has 13 residues. Germline lookup yields CDR1 SGHVS and CDR2 FQNEAQ. Trimming removed 3 bases at V and 6 bases at J, with 8 bases between. CDR3 in amino acids: CASSLGRAGELFF. The CDR3 DNA follows: TGTGCCAGCAGCTTGGGTCGAGCCGGGGAGCTGTTTTTT.

This clonotype was found a few times. The chain has TRBV7-8 and TRBJ1-2, with a possible D match to TRBD1 (5 bases). Trimming cost V 0 bases and J 3 bases, with 8 bases left between them. CDR3 length: 14 residues. Germline V gene sequence: CDR1 SGHVS, CDR2 FQNEAQ. CDR3 amino acids: CASSLAGGDYGYTF. The CDR3 bases are TGTGCCAGCAGCTTAGCCGGGGGGGACTATGGCTACACCTTC.

This clonotype was counted a few times. The chain couples TRBV4-1 to TRBJ1-4; the D gene is possibly TRBD1 (5 bases). Germline V lookup: CDR1 MGHRA, CDR2 YSYEKL. This CDR3 is built from 15 residues. Deletions cut 5 bases from V and 5 bases from J, with 15 bases between. The CDR3 DNA reads TGCGCCAGCAGCTCGAGACAGAGGCCAAATGAAAAACTGTTTTTT. Translating gives CASSSRQRPNEKLFF.

This clonotype was seen a few times. CDR3 sequence: CASSSRDRDPQPQHF. The CDR3 nucleotides are TGTGCCAGCAGCTCCCGGGACAGGGATCCTCAGCCCCAGCATTTT. The chain has TRBV6-2 or TRBV6-3 and TRBJ1-5; 9 bases align to TRBD1. With 6 bases clipped from V and 6 bases from J, the junction kept 9 bases outside the gene matches. The CDR3 is 15 residues long. From germline, CDR1 is MNHEY and CDR2 SVGEGT.